What follows is one TCR beta chain and its context. Per the germline V gene, CDR1 is SGHNT and CDR2 is YENEEA. The CDR3 is made up of 15 amino acids. V lost 3 bases and J lost 0, with 9 bases in between. Assay: immunoSEQ multiplex PCR; the TCRdb copy retains only in-frame clones and omits some. The sample yields 65,000 to 100,000 clones, around 93% seen once. These data belong to a study of T cell responses to AZD1222 COVID-19 vaccine. The chain couples TRBV11-3 to TRBJ2-1; perhaps TRBD1 as D (5 bases). This clonotype was obtained from an adult who received the AZD1222 COVID-19 vaccine. Sequencing was performed on peripheral blood, taken 28 days after the second AZD1222 dose. CDR3 amino acids: CASSFQGSSYNEQFF. DNA for the CDR3: TGTGCCAGCAGCTTTCAGGGCAGCTCCTACAATGAGCAGTTCTTC.